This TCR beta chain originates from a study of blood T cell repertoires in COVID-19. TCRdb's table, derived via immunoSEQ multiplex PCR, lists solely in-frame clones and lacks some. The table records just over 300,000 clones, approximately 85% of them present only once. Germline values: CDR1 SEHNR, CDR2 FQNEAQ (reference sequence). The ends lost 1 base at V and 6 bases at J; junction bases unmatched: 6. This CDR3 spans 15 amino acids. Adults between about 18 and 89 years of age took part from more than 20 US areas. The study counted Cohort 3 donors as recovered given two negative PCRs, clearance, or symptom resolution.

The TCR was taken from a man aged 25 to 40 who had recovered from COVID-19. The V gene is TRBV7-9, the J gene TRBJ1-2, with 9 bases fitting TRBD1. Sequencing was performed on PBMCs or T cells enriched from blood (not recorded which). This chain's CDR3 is CASSLGPGTGNGYTF. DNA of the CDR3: TGTGCCAGCAGCTTAGGTCCAGGGACAGGGAATGGCTACACCTTC.